These T cell receptor beta chains were read from a single sample in a study of blood T cell repertoires in COVID-19. Here immunoSEQ multiplex PCR was the method, and the copy in TCRdb shows in-frame clones only, minus some. The sample includes over 200,000 clones, over 80% of them seen just once. The specimen was PBMCs or T cells enriched from blood (not recorded which). The receptors originated from a woman in her 30s who had been exposed to COVID-19. The CDR3 runs from the conserved cysteine through the conserved F or W. Each record gives: V gene, D gene, clone size, J gene, CDR3 DNA, CDR3 protein. A D gene is named only where the DNA matches it firmly. Not all rows give a size; the values are once, few, many and, for expanded clones, a class.

TRBV11-2	-	once	TRBJ1-3	TGTGCCAGCAGACCAGTTCGGGATACGGGGGGAAACACCATATATTTT	CASRPVRDTGGNTIYF
TRBV18	-	few	TRBJ1-1	TGTGCCAGCTCACCAGAGGCACGGCACACTGAAGCTTTCTTT	CASSPEARHTEAFF
TRBV28	TRBD1	-	TRBJ1-2	TGTGCCGGCAAGACAGGGGACTATGGCTACACCTTC	CAGKTGDYGYTF
TRBV6-1	-	once	TRBJ2-2	TGTGCCAGCAGTGAAGGGGGGCCAGGGGGGACCGGGGAGCTGTTTTTT	CASSEGGPGGTGELFF
TRBV19	TRBD2	-	TRBJ2-1	TGTGCCAGTTCAGCGGGAGGGGACTACAATGAGCAGTTCTTC	CASSAGGDYNEQFF
TRBV18	-	-	TRBJ2-7	TGTGCCAGCTCGCCCGGAGGGAGCTACGAGCAGTACTTC	CASSPGGSYEQYF
TRBV28	-	-	TRBJ2-3	TGTGCCAGCAGTTTCATCCGGACTGATACGCAGTATTTT	CASSFIRTDTQYF
TRBV5-1	-	-	TRBJ2-7	TGCGCCAGCAGCTTCACAGGGAAGGGCGAGCAGTACTTC	CASSFTGKGEQYF
TRBV5-6	-	-	TRBJ2-3	TGTGCCAGCAGCTTGGATGGCACCTTCACAGATACGCAGTATTTT	CASSLDGTFTDTQYF
TRBV3-1/TRBV3-2	TRBD2	-	TRBJ2-7	TGTGCCAGCAGTCACACGACTAGCGGGAGACATGGCGAGCAGTACTTC	CASSHTTSGRHGEQYF
TRBV27	-	-	TRBJ2-7	TGTGCCAGCAGTTTAGCGGTGGGCTACGAGCAGTACTTC	CASSLAVGYEQYF
TRBV13	TRBD2	-	TRBJ2-2	TGTGCCAGCAGAACTGGGACTAGCGGGGTGAGAGGGGAGCTGTTTTTT	CASRTGTSGVRGELFF
TRBV28	-	-	TRBJ2-1	TGTGCCAGCAGTTTTCAGGGGCTATACAATGAGCAGTTCTTC	CASSFQGLYNEQFF
TRBV6-1	-	-	TRBJ2-7	TGTGCCAGCAGTGAACTATACGAGCAGTACTTC	CASSELYEQYF
TRBV6-5	-	-	TRBJ2-1	TGTGCCAGCAGTTACTTTTCTACGTTTCATAACAATGAGCAGTTCTTC	CASSYFSTFHNNEQFF
TRBV18	-	-	TRBJ1-1	TGTGCCAGCTCACCACTGGACATGAACACTGAAGCTTTCTTT	CASSPLDMNTEAFF
TRBV3-1/TRBV3-2	-	-	TRBJ1-2	TGTGCCAGCAGCCCCCTCACCCGGGGTGGCTACACCTTC	CASSPLTRGGYTF
TRBV6-5	TRBD1	-	TRBJ1-1	TGTGCCAGCAAGACTTTAGGACAGGGCACTGAAGCTTTCTTT	CASKTLGQGTEAFF
TRBV7-2	-	-	TRBJ2-3	TGTGCCAGCAGCTCAGGGATAGATACGCAGTATTTT	CASSSGIDTQYF
TRBV5-1	-	-	TRBJ2-1	TGCGCCAGCAGCTTGGTAGTAGCGGATTACAATGAGCAGTTCTTC	CASSLVVADYNEQFF
TRBV19	-	-	TRBJ1-1	TGTGCCAGTAGTATACGAGGGCTGGGCACTGAAGCTTTCTTT	CASSIRGLGTEAFF
TRBV30	TRBD2	-	TRBJ2-7	TGTGCCTGGAGTGTACGGTGGAGACTAGCGGGAGGGCCCTACGAGCAGTACTTC	CAWSVRWRLAGGPYEQYF
TRBV4-2	TRBD2	-	TRBJ2-5	TGTGCCAGCAGCCTACTAGCGGGAGAAGGAGAGACCCAGTACTTC	CASSLLAGEGETQYF
TRBV5-1	-	-	TRBJ1-4	TGCGCCAGCAGCCGTTCAGGGGTAGGAACTAATGAAAAACTGTTTTTT	CASSRSGVGTNEKLFF
TRBV3-1/TRBV3-2	TRBD1	-	TRBJ1-4	TGTGCCAGCAGCTCAGACAGGGTTAAGGAAAAACTGTTTTTT	CASSSDRVKEKLFF
TRBV27	TRBD1	-	TRBJ2-7	TGTGCCAGCGGGCCCGGGACAGGCTACGAGCAGTACTTC	CASGPGTGYEQYF
TRBV5-6	TRBD1	-	TRBJ1-5	TGTGCCAGCAGCTGGACAGGGGGCGATCAGCCCCAGCATTTT	CASSWTGGDQPQHF
TRBV4-1	TRBD2	-	TRBJ2-7	TGCGCCAGCAGCCACGCCAGAGGCGGGGGTTCCTACGAGCAGTACTTC	CASSHARGGGSYEQYF